Listed below are T cell receptor beta chains from one sample, sequenced in a study of T cells after somatic rescue of genetic block. Sequencing used immunoSEQ multiplex PCR; TCRdb keeps in-frame clones, though not all of them. Of approximately 65,000 clones listed, around 93% are singletons. The sample consisted of peripheral blood mononuclear cells (PBMCs). These receptors were obtained from a man aged 40-50 years. Each CDR3 is given without its conserved first and last residue.

CDR3 protein | V gene
ASSEWVKTYEQY | TRBV6-1
ASSTDRGSNEQF | TRBV5-1
ATSRGGRFNQPQH | TRBV15
ASRQSGGGLEKLF | TRBV19
ASSLSRLEQY | TRBV5-8
ASVGTTSYGYT | TRBV2
ASSSWDRGPGELF | TRBV27
ASSARGRGRTEAF | TRBV6-1
ASGQGSGANVLT | TRBV2
ASSRTSVYNEQF | TRBV4-3
ASRRGQGRNQPQH | TRBV19
ASKRDRGQIVRNTIY | TRBV28
AISGRLADYEQF | TRBV10-3
ASSGESSYNSPLH | TRBV6-6